These 23 T cell receptor beta chains came from one sample sequenced in a study of shared clonotypes between healthy human individuals. Profiled with immunoSEQ multiplex PCR; TCRdb holds only in-frame clones, not every one. The sample yields 490,000 or so clones, 75% to 85% seen once. The sequenced sample consisted of PBMCs. Source of these receptors: a woman aged 40 to 50 in good health. Some clones in this sample may be carry-over from other donors' samples.

About this clone itself: A read error is the likely source, as a far larger clone sits one nucleotide away. The J gene is TRBJ1-1, the V gene TRBV30; D gene uncertain. The CDR3 is 11 residues long. Germline V gives CDR1 GTSNPN, CDR2 SVGIG (reference sequence). Trimming removed 0 bases from V and 11 bases from J, with 10 bases in between. The CDR3 region is CAWSVHSAAFF. The CDR3, as DNA: TGTGCCTGGAGTGTACACAGTGCCGCTTTCTTT.

V and J are TRBV29-1 and TRBJ1-1; D unclear. CDR1 is SQVTM, CDR2 ANQGSEA, per germline. The CDR3 has 11 residues. Deletions cut 8 bases from V and 1 base from J, with 8 bases between. CDR3 sequence: CSSVRNTEAFF. In DNA, the CDR3 is TGCAGCTCGGTGAGGAACACTGAAGCTTTCTTT.

This sequence joins TRBV18 and TRBJ1-4; maybe TRBD1 (5 bases). The V end was cut by 3 bases, the J end by 7 bases, with 12 bases between. The CDR3 contains 14 residues. CDR1 is KGHSH, CDR2 LQKENI, per germline. CDR3 sequence (DNA): TGTGCCAGCTCACCCTCCCGGGGGGTTGAAAAACTGTTTTTT. Its protein is CASSPSRGVEKLFF. The full variable domain, rest sourced from reference TRBV18 and TRBJ1-4, is NAGVMQNPRHLVRRRGQEARLRCSPMKGHSHVYWYRQLPEEGLKFMVYLQKENIIDESGMPKERFSAEFPKEGPSILRIQQVVRGDSAAYFCASSPSRGVEKLFFGSGTQLSVL.

The chain joins TRBV28 to TRBJ2-2; 8 bases map to TRBD1. V dropped 5 bases and J dropped 7; count of bases not matched to a gene: 3. The CDR3 runs to 13 residues. Looked up from germline, CDR1 is MDHEN and CDR2 is SYDVKM. The CDR3 DNA follows: TGTGCCAGCAGTCCGACAGGGGACGGGGAGCTGTTTTTT. Translated, it gives CASSPTGDGELFF.

The CDR3 region has the DNA TGTGCCAGCAGGGCTAGCGGGGGATACAATGAGCAGTTCTTC. Its translation is CASRASGGYNEQFF. The V and J genes are TRBV28 and TRBJ2-1; 10 nucleotides match TRBD2. Trimming took 6 bases from V and 4 from J; bases not matched to a gene: 3. The CDR3 loop spans 14 amino acids. Per germline, CDR1 MDHEN and CDR2 SYDVKM. The variable domain in full, completed from reference TRBV28 and TRBJ2-1, reads DVKVTQSSRYLVKRTGEKVFLECVQDMDHENMFWYRQDPGLGLRLIYFSYDVKMKEKGDIPEGYSVSREKKERFSLILESASTNQTSMYLCASRASGGYNEQFFGPGTRLTVL.

This chain links TRBV9 with TRBJ2-1, with no clear D. With 4 bases removed from V and 0 bases from J, the gap between germline ends came to 5 bases. This CDR3 has 13 amino acids. Germline V gene sequence: CDR1 SGDLS, CDR2 YYNGEE. CDR3 coding DNA: TGTGCCAGCAGCCCTAGCTCCTACAATGAGCAGTTCTTC. Amino acids: CASSPSSYNEQFF.

This clone was seen only once. V is TRBV29-1 and J is TRBJ2-4, with 9 bases that match TRBD1. CDR1 and CDR2 (germline): SQVTM, ANQGSEA. V trimming: 6 bases; J trimming: 0 bases; junction bases outside the gene matches: 6. The CDR3 has 15 amino acids. This CDR3 reads CSVTTGGGAKNIQYF. DNA of the CDR3: TGCAGCGTCACGACAGGGGGGGGAGCCAAAAACATTCAGTACTTC.

This clone has a handful of counts. The J gene is TRBJ2-1, the V gene TRBV10-2; the D is unclear. The CDR3 sequence is 13 residues long. V lost 8 bases, J lost 2 bases, and 10 bases lay in between. Germline CDR1 WSHSY, CDR2 SAAADI. The CDR3 region is CASQASTYNEQFF. The CDR3 DNA reads as TGCGCCAGCCAGGCATCCACCTACAATGAGCAGTTCTTC.

A remark on this clone: Since no conserved phenylalanine or tryptophan closes the CDR3, a read error is the likely cause. The DNA is omitted, as the CDR3 cannot be located on it reliably, and the CDR3 follows TCRdb's listing. The CDR3: CASSLNYQKIVL. The chain combines TRBV28 with TRBJ1-1; the table's D call, TRBD1, was not checked against the DNA. A total of 12 residues make up the CDR3, ends included. Germline assignment: CDR1 MDHEN and CDR2 SYDVKM.

The chain employs TRBV5-6 and TRBJ2-1; D is perhaps TRBD1 (6 bases). Germline V gives CDR1 SGHDT, CDR2 YYEEEE. The CDR3 covers 14 residues. V lost 4 bases and J lost 9, with 17 bases in between. CDR3 coding DNA: TGTGCCAGCAGCGGGGATGGGGGCCAGGCTGAGCAGTTCTTC. This sequence encodes CASSGDGGQAEQFF.

As to this clone: A far larger clone is one nucleotide away, so this likely arose from a read error. The same CDR3 also results from other DNA sequences found in this sample. The J gene is TRBJ1-2, the V gene TRBV11-2, with D unclear. This CDR3 is 13 amino acids long. Germline loops: CDR1 SGHAT, CDR2 FQNNGV. The CDR3 DNA is TGTGCCAGTAGCTCAGCTGTAAACTATGGCTACACCTTC. Translating it yields CASSSAVNYGYTF.

This clone was observed a few times. V is TRBV12-2 and J is TRBJ2-1; the table names TRBD1, a call not compared with the DNA. TRBV12-2 is reported as a pseudogene. The CDR3 totals 16 residues. CDR3 sequence: CASREAQGYRHNEQFF. For the CDR3, the DNA is TGTGCAAGTCGCGAGGCGCAGGGGTATCGTCACAATGAGCAGTTCTTC.

This clone was recorded a few times. Relative to the germline gene, one junction end is altered; a read error may explain this. Different DNA sequences within this sample yield the same CDR3. The chain recombines TRBV2 with TRBJ1-1; D may be TRBD1 (5 bases). There are 11 residues in the CDR3. Germline assignment: CDR1 SNHLY and CDR2 FYNNEI. The CDR3 coding sequence is TGCGCCAGCAGGGAGGATACTGAAGCTTTCTTT. It encodes CASREDTEAFF.

V usage is TRBV25-1 and J usage is TRBJ2-2; D is ambiguous. Germline loops: CDR1 MGHDK, CDR2 SYGVNS. This CDR3 region has 15 residues. V shed 7 bases and J shed 4 bases, with 16 bases lying between them. CDR3 sequence reads: CASMSPLDVTGELFF. CDR3 in DNA: TGTGCCAGCATGTCCCCCTTGGATGTCACCGGGGAGCTGTTTTTT.

V and J are TRBV10-3 and TRBJ1-4; unclear D gene. Per germline, CDR1 ENHRY and CDR2 SYGVKD. Trimming removed 7 bases at V and 0 bases at J, with 6 bases between. The CDR3 runs to 13 residues. CDR3: CAIKGSTNEKLFF. Here the CDR3 DNA reads TGTGCCATCAAGGGATCAACTAATGAAAAACTGTTTTTT.

This chain's CDR3 is CASSLNRGSYNEQFF. Here the CDR3 DNA reads TGTGCCAGCAGCTTAAATCGTGGCAGCTACAATGAGCAGTTCTTC. V and J are TRBV7-3 and TRBJ2-1; D call uncertain. Deletions cut 1 base from V and 3 bases from J, with 10 bases between. CDR1 is SGHTA, CDR2 FQGTGA, per germline. The CDR3 extends over 15 amino acids.

The chain is built from TRBV6-5 and TRBJ2-7; TRBD1 agrees at 8 bases. V was pared by 6 bases and J by 2 bases, with 9 bases of the junction left unmatched. Germline assignment: CDR1 MNHEY and CDR2 SVGAGI. This CDR3 has 15 amino acids. As DNA, the CDR3 is TGTGCCAGCAGCACCGGACAGGGATTTCCCTACGAGCAGTACTTC. The encoded protein is CASSTGQGFPYEQYF.

This clone appeared many times. The V and J genes are TRBV4-3 and TRBJ1-3; D is uncertain. The CDR3 sequence is 15 residues long. Trimming took off 3 bases at V and 0 bases at J, with 9 bases between the two ends. Germline V gene lookup returns CDR1 LGHNA and CDR2 YSLEER. The CDR3 region has the DNA TGCGCCAGCAGCCAGACCTATAGCTCTGGAAACACCATATATTTT. Amino acid sequence: CASSQTYSSGNTIYF.

The J gene is TRBJ2-7, the V gene TRBV19; TRBD2 matches at 10 bases. This CDR3 region has 15 residues. The V gene's germline CDR1 is LNHDA and CDR2 SQIVND (reference sequence). V dropped 0 bases and J dropped 4; count of bases not matched to a gene: 3. CDR3 bases: TGTGCCAGTAGTATAGATCCTAGCGGGAGATACGAGCAGTACTTC. Residues: CASSIDPSGRYEQYF.

This chain connects TRBV5-1 to TRBJ2-5; D possibly corresponds to TRBD1 (6 bases). The tail of the sequence fits TRBJ2-7 better, so the J call may be wrong. Germline-derived CDR1 and CDR2 are SGHRS and YFSETQ. This CDR3 spans 14 amino acids. CDR3 in DNA: TGCGCCAGCAGCCTGGGGGACACTTCCTACGAGCAGTACTTC. It specifies CASSLGDTSYEQYF.

The chain links TRBV19 to TRBJ2-3, with 11 positions matching TRBD2. Trimming cost V 4 bases and J 6 bases; bases outside gene matches: 9. This CDR3 has 16 amino acids. CDR1 LNHDA and CDR2 SQIVND come from the germline V gene (reference sequence). For the CDR3, the DNA is TGTGCCAGTAGTACAACATCTAGCGGGAGGTTGGATACGCAGTATTTT. It yields the protein CASSTTSSGRLDTQYF. Variable domain in full (rest from reference TRBV19 and TRBJ2-3): DGGITQSPKYLFRKEGQNVTLSCEQNLNHDAMYWYRQDPGQGLRLIYYSQIVNDFQKGDIAEGYSVSREKKESFPLTVTSAQKNPTAFYLCASSTTSSGRLDTQYFGPGTRLTVL.

The chain has TRBV5-1 and TRBJ2-3; TRBD2 aligns across 11 bases. The CDR3 length is 19 residues. The J segment lost 3 bases and the V segment lost 4 bases, leaving 16 bases of the junction unmatched. Germline CDR1 SGHRS, CDR2 YFSETQ. CDR3 region: CASSPGVAGGPMRTDTQYF. The CDR3 DNA sequence: TGCGCCAGCAGCCCCGGGGTAGCGGGAGGGCCTATGAGGACAGATACGCAGTATTTT. The whole variable domain, remainder taken from reference TRBV5-1 and TRBJ2-3, is KAGVTQTPRYLIKTRGQQVTLSCSPISGHRSVSWYQQTPGQGLQFLFEYFSETQRNKGNFPGRFSGRQFSNSRSEMNVSTLELGDSALYLCASSPGVAGGPMRTDTQYFGPGTRLTVL.

This chain's CDR3 is CASSLQAGNTEAFF. Here the CDR3 DNA reads TGTGCCAGCAGCTTGCAAGCCGGGAACACTGAAGCTTTCTTT. The V and J genes are TRBV7-2 and TRBJ1-1, with D unresolved. The CDR3 covers 14 residues. The germline CDR1 and CDR2 sequences are SGHTA and FQGNSA. Between the trimmed V and J ends, which lost 3 bases and 1 base, there was a span of 9 bases.